Below, 9 T cell receptor beta chains from the same sample are listed, as sequenced in a study of PD-L1 blockade in urothelial cancer. Only in-frame clones appear in the TCRdb table, and some are missing; sequencing was by immunoSEQ multiplex PCR. The sample yields about 82,000 clones, roughly 90% seen once. Specimen: PBMCs, collected around atezolizumab (anti-PD-L1) treatment. The receptors were gathered from a man in his 60s with urothelial cancer.

V usage is TRBV7-9 and J usage is TRBJ2-1, with 7 bases matching TRBD1. Trimming took 5 bases from V and 6 from J; bases not matched to a gene: 13. This CDR3 has 16 amino acids. Germline V gives CDR1 SEHNR, CDR2 FQNEAQ (reference sequence). CDR3 protein: CASSHGRQGQGNEQFF. Written as DNA, the CDR3 is TGTGCCAGCAGCCACGGCCGACAGGGCCAAGGCAATGAGCAGTTCTTC.

The chain combines TRBV11-2 with TRBJ2-7; D is unclear. CDR3 length: 15 amino acids. Per germline, CDR1 SGHAT and CDR2 FQNNGV. V was trimmed by 4 bases and J by 0 bases, leaving 13 bases between them. CDR3 nucleotide sequence: TGTGCCAGCAGCTCCCATAATAGTATCTCCTACGAGCAGTACTTC. It specifies CASSSHNSISYEQYF.

The chain employs TRBV25-1 and TRBJ2-1, with D hard to call. Germline lookup yields CDR1 MGHDK and CDR2 SYGVNS. The CDR3 consists of 14 residues. Trimming pared 2 bases from V and 9 bases from J, leaving 14 bases between. The DNA for the CDR3 is TGTGCCAGCAGTGAAGGAAACTACCGACCTGAGCAGTTCTTC. Translating gives CASSEGNYRPEQFF.

The J gene is TRBJ2-5, the V gene TRBV5-1; D gene unclear. Per the germline V gene, CDR1 is SGHRS and CDR2 is YFSETQ. This CDR3 comprises 11 residues. V shed 6 bases and J shed 3 bases, with 6 bases lying between them. CDR3 in amino acids: CASTVEETQYF. CDR3 DNA: TGCGCCAGCACAGTTGAAGAGACCCAGTACTTC.

The chain is built from TRBV7-9 and TRBJ2-7, with D maybe TRBD2 (5 bases). CDR1 and CDR2 from the germline V gene are SEHNR and FQNEAQ (reference sequence). Trimming removed 1 base at V and 2 bases at J, with 9 bases between. This CDR3 spans 14 amino acids. CDR3 in DNA: TGTGCCAGCAGCTTAGGCACTAGACCCTACGAGCAGTACTTC. Amino acids: CASSLGTRPYEQYF.

The genes are TRBV7-3 and TRBJ2-7; D is undetermined. Germline lookup yields CDR1 SGHTA and CDR2 FQGTGA. The V gene lost 2 bases and the J gene lost 0 bases, with 5 bases spanning the gap. CDR3 size: 13 residues. CDR3 loop: CASSLSGSYEQYF. Written as DNA, the CDR3 is TGTGCCAGCAGCTTATCCGGCTCCTACGAGCAGTACTTC.

The CDR3 here is CASSPRQGAPNTEAFF. CDR3 coding DNA: TGTGCCAGCTCACCACGGCAGGGGGCTCCCAACACTGAAGCTTTCTTT. V usage is TRBV18 and J usage is TRBJ1-1, with 8 bases lining up with TRBD1. This CDR3 comprises 16 residues. The germline gives CDR1 KGHSH, CDR2 LQKENI. The junction had 6 bases not matched to a gene; V was cut back by 1 base and J by 2 bases.

The chain links TRBV6-5 to TRBJ2-3; D possibly corresponds to TRBD2 (5 bases). The length of the CDR3 is 12 residues. In germline, CDR1 is MNHEY, CDR2 SVGAGI. V lost 6 bases, J lost 11 bases, and 15 bases lay in between. The CDR3 coding sequence is TGTGCCAGCAGCTCGACTTGGAGGCGGCAGTATTTT. Protein sequence: CASSSTWRRQYF.

The table lists this clone with a few counts. The gene calls are TRBV28 and TRBJ1-1; no reliable D call. The CDR3 extends over 8 amino acids. Trimming took 8 bases from V and 7 from J, leaving 2 bases between them. CDR1 MDHEN and CDR2 SYDVKM come from the germline V gene. The DNA of the CDR3 is TGTGCCAGCCATGAAGCTTTCTTT. Translation: CASHEAFF.